The 18 T cell receptor beta chains in this list originate from one sample, sequenced in a study of OX40 agonist ivuxolimab in advanced cancers. Data came from immunoSEQ multiplex PCR; TCRdb stores just in-frame clones and leaves some out. The sample holds under 65,000 clones, roughly nine tenths seen once. The material was CD4+ or CD8+ T cells sorted from blood, obtained in a trial of the OX40 agonist ivuxolimab. Receptors originate from an adult with an advanced solid tumor such as melanoma, head and neck, liver or kidney cancer.

The chain joins TRBV19 to TRBJ1-2, with D unclear. The germline CDR1 and CDR2 sequences are LNHDA and SQIVND (reference sequence). This CDR3 region has 12 residues. V was pared by 6 bases and J by 3 bases, with 8 bases between. CDR3 coding DNA: TGTGCCAGTAGAAGCAAGGACTATGGCTACACCTTC. Translated, it gives CASRSKDYGYTF. The variable domain in full, with the rest retrieved from reference TRBV19 and TRBJ1-2, is DGGITQSPKYLFRKEGQNVTLSCEQNLNHDAMYWYRQDPGQGLRLIYYSQIVNDFQKGDIAEGYSVSREKKESFPLTVTSAQKNPTAFYLCASRSKDYGYTFGSGTRLTVV.

CDR3 sequence reads: CASSQGAKENTIYF. Here the CDR3 DNA reads TGCGCCAGCAGCCAAGGGGCCAAGGAAAACACCATATATTTT. The rearrangement links TRBV4-3 to TRBJ1-3; D gene uncertain. V lost 1 base and J 6 bases, leaving 10 bases between the germline ends. Germline CDR1 and CDR2: LGHNA and YSLEER. This CDR3 has 14 amino acids.

The V and J genes are TRBV5-4 and TRBJ2-2, with 9 bases lining up with TRBD2. The CDR3 has 16 residues. Germline V gene data show CDR1 as SGHNT and CDR2 as YYREEE (reference sequence). The V gene end was trimmed by 3 bases and the J gene end by 4 bases; junction bases not matched to a gene: 7. The DNA for the CDR3 is TGTGCCAGCAGCTCCGTAGCGGGAGACGCCACCGGGGAGCTGTTTTTT. Translated: CASSSVAGDATGELFF.

The CDR3 sequence is CASSPKPGGAKEKLFF. CDR3 coding DNA: TGTGCCAGCAGCCCAAAGCCAGGGGGCGCGAAGGAAAAACTGTTTTTT. The V call is TRBV7-9, the J call TRBJ1-4; 8 nucleotides line up with TRBD1. The CDR3 spans 16 residues. Trimming took 5 bases from V and 8 from J; bases not matched to a gene: 13. From germline, CDR1 is SEHNR and CDR2 FQNEAQ (reference sequence).

J is TRBJ2-7 and V is TRBV6-1, with D maybe TRBD1 (5 bases). There are 15 residues in the CDR3. Germline CDR1 MNHNS, CDR2 SASEGT. V lost 4 bases to trimming and J lost 6 bases, with 19 bases between them. DNA of the CDR3: TGTGCCAGCAGTGGCTCCTCGGCAGGGATCCTCGAGCAGTACTTC. Residues: CASSGSSAGILEQYF.

The rearrangement links TRBV9 to TRBJ2-5, with 7 bases matching TRBD2. J lost 5 bases, V lost 0 bases, and 4 bases had no gene match. CDR1 and CDR2 (germline): SGDLS, YYNGEE. CDR3 length: 14 amino acids. CDR3 loop: CASSVVEGGETQYF. The CDR3 nucleotides read TGTGCCAGCAGCGTAGTTGAGGGAGGGGAGACCCAGTACTTC.

The chain uses TRBV4-1 and TRBJ2-3; 10 nucleotides line up with TRBD2. The trim removed 2 bases at V and 5 bases at J, leaving 10 bases unmatched. The CDR3 extends over 17 amino acids. The germline gives CDR1 MGHRA, CDR2 YSYEKL. The CDR3 region is CASSQNLFSGRGDTQYF. CDR3 nucleotides: TGCGCCAGCAGCCAAAACTTATTCAGCGGGAGGGGAGATACGCAGTATTTT.

This clone has a handful of counts. The J gene is TRBJ2-3, the V gene TRBV2; 10 bases fit TRBD2. Germline lookup yields CDR1 SNHLY and CDR2 FYNNEI. J was trimmed by 5 bases and V by 1 base; bases with no gene match: 12. This CDR3 is 18 amino acids long. CDR3 sequence: CASSEGGRSGRARDTQYF. As DNA, the CDR3 is TGTGCCAGCAGTGAAGGGGGGCGGAGCGGGAGGGCCAGAGATACGCAGTATTTT.

This clone was seen a few times. CDR3 residues: CASSQDHQGTGANVLTF. The CDR3 nucleotides read TGCGCCAGCAGCCAAGATCATCAGGGAACCGGGGCCAACGTCCTGACTTTC. The gene calls are TRBV4-3 and TRBJ2-6; the D gene is possibly TRBD1 (5 bases). CDR1 LGHNA and CDR2 YSLEER come from the germline V gene. This CDR3 comprises 17 residues. Trimming cost V 0 bases and J 4 bases, with 13 bases left between them.

The rearrangement joins TRBV27 to TRBJ2-7, with 11 positions matching TRBD1. V lost 8 bases to trimming and J lost 0 bases; unmatched junction nucleotides: 6. The germline V gene encodes CDR1 MNHEY and CDR2 SMNVEV (reference sequence). The length of the CDR3 is 15 residues. The CDR3 region has the DNA TGTGCCAGCTCACGGACAGGGGGCTTCTCCTACGAGCAGTACTTC. Its translation: CASSRTGGFSYEQYF.

V gene TRBV7-2 combines with J gene TRBJ2-5; 8 bases line up with TRBD1. The J segment lost 3 bases and the V segment lost 4 bases, leaving 16 bases of the junction unmatched. This CDR3 spans 18 amino acids. Looked up from germline, CDR1 is SGHTA and CDR2 is FQGNSA. The CDR3 sequence: CASSSRVRTGTKKETQYF. The CDR3 region has the DNA TGTGCCAGCAGCTCAAGGGTTAGGACAGGGACCAAAAAAGAGACCCAGTACTTC.

The J gene is TRBJ2-3, the V gene TRBV30; 13 bases match TRBD2. This CDR3 contains 17 residues. J gave up 3 bases and V 2 bases, and 8 bases lay outside the gene matches. Germline CDR1 reads GTSNPN; CDR2 reads SVGIG (reference sequence). CDR3 in amino acids: CAWSQIGTSGTTDTQYF. The CDR3 nucleotides read TGTGCCTGGAGTCAAATAGGGACTAGCGGGACTACAGATACGCAGTATTTT. Drawing the rest from reference TRBV30 and TRBJ2-3, the complete variable domain is SQTIHQWPATLVQPVGSPLSLECTVEGTSNPNLYWYRQAAGRGLQLLFYSVGIGQISSEVPQNLSASRPQDRQFILSSKKLLLSDSGFYLCAWSQIGTSGTTDTQYFGPGTRLTVL.

J is TRBJ1-5 and V is TRBV7-9; D gene unclear. Per germline, CDR1 SEHNR and CDR2 FQNEAQ (reference sequence). The V end lost 5 bases, the J end lost 3 bases, and 8 bases lay between the germline ends. The CDR3 is 13 amino acids. As DNA, the CDR3 is TGTGCCAGCAGCGGAGAATCCAATCAGCCCCAGCATTTT. This encodes CASSGESNQPQHF.

This clone has only one observation. The rearrangement joins TRBV5-1 to TRBJ2-7, with D maybe TRBD2 (5 bases). Per the germline V gene, CDR1 is SGHRS and CDR2 is YFSETQ. V lost 5 bases and J lost 4, with 16 bases in between. This CDR3 spans 14 amino acids. Here the CDR3 DNA reads TGCGCCAGCAGATCCAGCCCCGGGGTATACGAGCAGTACTTC. This codes for CASRSSPGVYEQYF.

This chain connects TRBV6-6 to TRBJ1-4, with D unresolved. The germline V gene encodes CDR1 MNHNY and CDR2 SVGAGI (reference sequence). The V and J ends lost 5 bases and 1 base respectively, with 8 bases between them. The CDR3 loop spans 14 amino acids. Here the CDR3 reads CASSPTVTNEKLFF. In DNA, the CDR3 is TGTGCCAGCAGTCCCACGGTAACTAATGAAAAACTGTTTTTT.

The rearrangement joins TRBV7-2 to TRBJ2-1; TRBD1 aligns across 9 bases. This CDR3 region has 15 residues. Germline V gene data show CDR1 as SGHTA and CDR2 as FQGNSA. The junction had 5 bases not matched to a gene; V was cut back by 4 bases and J by 4 bases. The CDR3 DNA reads as TGTGCCAGCAGCTCCACCGGGACAGGGTACAATGAGCAGTTCTTC. Residues: CASSSTGTGYNEQFF. The variable domain in full, completed from reference TRBV7-2 and TRBJ2-1, reads GAGVSQSPSNKVTEKGKDVELRCDPISGHTALYWYRQSLGQGLEFLIYFQGNSAPDKSGLPSDRFSAERTGGSVSTLTIQRTQQEDSAVYLCASSSTGTGYNEQFFGPGTRLTVL.

This clone was counted a single time. V and J are TRBV10-3 and TRBJ2-1; tentative D call: TRBD2 (5 bases). With 5 bases removed from V and 0 bases from J, the gap between germline ends came to 8 bases. Germline assignment: CDR1 ENHRY and CDR2 SYGVKD. The CDR3 loop spans 14 amino acids. CDR3 protein: CAISTRSSYNEQFF. DNA for the CDR3: TGTGCCATCAGTACTAGAAGCTCCTACAATGAGCAGTTCTTC.

The chain is built from TRBV7-3 and TRBJ2-1, with 8 bases aligning to TRBD1. V trimming: 8 bases; J trimming: 8 bases; junction bases outside the gene matches: 8. CDR1 SGHTA and CDR2 FQGTGA come from the germline V gene. The CDR3 contains 13 residues. CDR3 nucleotides: TGTGCCAGCGGGCGACAGGGGAGCGATGAGCAGTTCTTC. It yields the protein CASGRQGSDEQFF.